This T cell receptor (beta chain) appears in the sequencing data of a study of CXCR3-negative and CXCR3-positive naive CD8 T cells. Study-level findings and limits: Naive subsets had comparable surface CD5, so TRB CDR3 properties gauged TCR strength. Researchers report that CXCR3-positive naive cells carry more hydrophobic TRB CDR3s than CXCR3-negative naive cells. Within a donor, both naive subsets shared TRBV-TRBJ usage, unlike memory cells.

The TRB cDNA libraries were prepared by 5' RACE with UMI labels. Using the 5' RACE reads, TCRdb records one entry per CDR3 protein without DNA. Its table records about 98,000 distinct CDR3 sequences. Regarding this clonotype: What it binds is not known.

There are 15 residues in the CDR3. The germline CDR1 and CDR2 sequences are SGHKS and YYEKEE (reference sequence). V gene TRBV5-5 combines with J gene TRBJ2-1; TCRdb outputs TRBD2, but without DNA this stays unchecked. The sequenced sample was naive CXCR3+ CD8+ T cells from blood. As for subset: CD45RO-CCR7+CD27+CD95- naive CD8+ T cells expressing CXCR3 (TNR3+). The sequence derives from a human donor in good health. Some clones in this sample may be carry-over from other donors' samples. This chain's CDR3 is CASSRRNYGPNEQFF.